Listed here are 17 T cell receptor beta chains from one sample, sequenced in a study of OX40 agonist ivuxolimab in advanced cancers. TCRdb's table, derived via immunoSEQ multiplex PCR, lists solely in-frame clones and lacks some. The repertoire consists of just under 75,000 clones, with roughly 90% occurring once and the leading ten covering around 0.4%. Source: CD4+ or CD8+ T cells sorted from blood, taken in a trial of the OX40 agonist ivuxolimab. The receptors derive from an adult with an advanced solid tumor such as melanoma, head and neck, liver or kidney cancer.

This rearrangement joins TRBV6-6 to TRBJ2-3, with TRBD2 identical over 9 bases. Trimming took 5 bases from V and 0 from J; bases not matched to a gene: 3. The CDR3 contains 15 residues. The germline CDR1 and CDR2 sequences are MNHNY and SVGAGI (reference sequence). The CDR3 spells CASSTTSGSTDTQYF. The CDR3 DNA reads TGTGCCAGCAGTACCACTAGCGGGAGCACAGATACGCAGTATTTT.

The chain joins TRBV16 to TRBJ1-2; D uncertain. The length of the CDR3 is 12 residues. The germline V gene has CDR1 KGHSY and CDR2 FQNENV. Trimming removed 0 bases at V and 4 bases at J, with 3 bases between. The CDR3 sequence is CASSQSPYGYTF. In DNA form, the CDR3 reads TGTGCCAGCAGCCAATCTCCCTATGGCTACACCTTC.

This clone was observed a single time. The chain joins TRBV11-2 to TRBJ2-2; 10 bases are shared with TRBD1. After removal of 0 bases from V and 4 bases from J, the junction contained 5 bases not matched to a gene. CDR3 length: 17 residues. The germline CDR1 and CDR2 sequences are SGHAT and FQNNGV. CDR3 amino acids: CASSLDLGTGVTGELFF. CDR3 DNA: TGTGCCAGCAGCTTAGATTTGGGGACAGGGGTCACCGGGGAGCTGTTTTTT. Based on the CDR3 plus reference TRBV11-2 and TRBJ2-2, the full variable domain is EAGVAQSPRYKIIEKRQSVAFWCNPISGHATLYWYQQILGQGPKLLIQFQNNGVVDDSQLPKDRFSAERLKGVDSTLKIQPAKLEDSAVYLCASSLDLGTGVTGELFFGEGSRLTVL.

The chain carries TRBV7-9 and TRBJ2-1; TRBD2 matches at 10 bases. The CDR3 loop spans 15 amino acids. The J segment lost 3 bases and the V segment lost 3 bases, leaving 2 bases of the junction unmatched. The germline V gene has CDR1 SEHNR and CDR2 FQNEAQ (reference sequence). The CDR3 DNA is TGTGCCAGCAGCTTGCTAGCGGGGGACTACAATGAGCAGTTCTTC. Encoded protein: CASSLLAGDYNEQFF. Drawing the rest from reference TRBV7-9 and TRBJ2-1, the complete variable domain is DTGVSQNPRHKITKRGQNVTFRCDPISEHNRLYWYRQTLGQGPEFLTYFQNEAQLEKSRLLSDRFSAERPKGSFSTLEIQRTEQGDSAMYLCASSLLAGDYNEQFFGPGTRLTVL.

The chain couples TRBV6-1 to TRBJ1-4; TRBD1 matches at 10 bases. Germline CDR1 is MNHNS and CDR2 is SASEGT. The trim removed 6 bases at V and 8 bases at J, leaving 9 bases unmatched. The CDR3 has 15 amino acids. The CDR3 sequence: CASRGLDRGGEKLFF. The CDR3 nucleotides read TGTGCCAGCAGGGGCCTGGACAGGGGGGGAGAAAAACTGTTTTTT.

The chain links TRBV27 to TRBJ2-1; possible D gene TRBD2, 7 bases. The germline V gene has CDR1 MNHEY and CDR2 SMNVEV (reference sequence). Deletions cut 6 bases from V and 4 bases from J, with 16 bases between. This CDR3 is 15 amino acids long. CDR3 residues: CASSRGDTGYNEQFF. CDR3 nucleotides: TGTGCCAGCAGCCGGGGGGACACAGGGTACAATGAGCAGTTCTTC.

This sequence joins TRBV5-5 and TRBJ2-2; TRBD2 aligns across 8 bases. This CDR3 comprises 14 residues. Germline CDR1 reads SGHKS; CDR2 reads YYEKEE (reference sequence). The V segment lost 1 base and the J segment 6 bases; nucleotides outside the gene matches: 2. The CDR3 is CASSLSGGAGELFF. In DNA form, the CDR3 reads TGTGCCAGCAGCTTGTCGGGAGGGGCCGGGGAGCTGTTTTTT. Drawing the rest from reference TRBV5-5 and TRBJ2-2, the complete variable domain is DAGVTQSPTHLIKTRGQQVTLRCSPISGHKSVSWYQQVLGQGPQFIFQYYEKEERGRGNFPDRFSARQFPNYSSELNVNALLLGDSALYLCASSLSGGAGELFFGEGSRLTVL.

The chain combines TRBV7-2 with TRBJ2-1; either TRBD1 or TRBD2 may supply D (5 bases each). The V end lost 4 bases, the J end lost 5 bases, and 9 bases lay between the germline ends. CDR3 size: 13 residues. Per germline, CDR1 SGHTA and CDR2 FQGNSA. The DNA for the CDR3 is TGTGCCAGCAGCTGGGACGGTAACAATGAGCAGTTCTTC. Its translation: CASSWDGNNEQFF.

The V gene is TRBV13, the J gene TRBJ2-7, with 9 bases identical to TRBD2. CDR3 length equals 14 residues. Germline CDR1 PRHDT, CDR2 FYEKMQ (reference sequence). Unmatched junction bases numbered 10, after V lost 6 bases and J lost 7 bases. CDR3 amino acids: CASRGTSGLREQYF. CDR3 DNA: TGTGCCAGCAGGGGTACTAGCGGGTTACGGGAGCAGTACTTC.

V and J are TRBV4-2 and TRBJ2-3, with 16 bases lining up with TRBD2. Trimming took 6 bases from V and 4 from J; bases not matched to a gene: 7. Germline V gene data show CDR1 as LGHNA and CDR2 as YNFKEQ. The CDR3 spans 17 residues. CDR3 loop: CASRGLAGGGQADTQYF. DNA of the CDR3: TGTGCCAGCAGGGGACTAGCGGGAGGGGGCCAGGCAGATACGCAGTATTTT.

The rearrangement uses TRBV28 and TRBJ1-2; perhaps TRBD1 as D (6 bases). V lost 3 bases, J lost 6 bases, and 14 bases lay in between. Germline values: CDR1 MDHEN, CDR2 SYDVKM. The CDR3 sequence is 14 residues long. The CDR3 DNA reads TGTGCCAGCAGTTTGGTACAGGGAGTGGATGGCTACACCTTC. It is translated as CASSLVQGVDGYTF.

The J gene is TRBJ2-2, the V gene TRBV15; a possible D gene is TRBD2 (5 bases). The CDR3 has 16 residues. V was cut by 0 bases and J by 4 bases, with 12 bases left in between. The germline V gene encodes CDR1 LNHNV and CDR2 YYDKDF (reference sequence). The CDR3 DNA follows: TGTGCCACCAGCAGAGATTCACTAGACGGCACCGGGGAGCTGTTTTTT. Translated, it gives CATSRDSLDGTGELFF.

This chain uses TRBV11-2 with TRBJ1-2; D remains unclear. The V gene lost 2 bases and the J gene lost 6 bases, with 10 bases spanning the gap. This CDR3 region has 13 residues. Per the germline V gene, CDR1 is SGHAT and CDR2 is FQNNGV. This CDR3 reads CASSLSQLDGYTF. The CDR3 DNA reads as TGTGCCAGCAGCTTATCCCAGCTTGATGGCTACACCTTC.

The genes are TRBV19 and TRBJ1-1; D might be TRBD1 (6 bases). V was clipped by 6 bases and J by 4 bases, with 15 bases between them. This CDR3 is built from 14 residues. The germline gives CDR1 LNHDA, CDR2 SQIVND (reference sequence). In DNA, the CDR3 is TGTGCCAGTAGCGTACAGGGTAGGGGCACTGAAGCTTTCTTT. This gives the protein CASSVQGRGTEAFF.

The chain links TRBV2 to TRBJ2-7; unclear D gene. Germline CDR1 is SNHLY and CDR2 is FYNNEI. The length of the CDR3 is 11 residues. Trimming cost V 7 bases and J 7 bases, with 11 bases left between them. In nucleotides, the CDR3 is TGTGCCAGCAAGGTGTGGTTAGAGCAGTACTTC. Protein: CASKVWLEQYF.

The chain is built from TRBV19 and TRBJ2-1; 7 bases are a match to TRBD2. CDR3 length: 14 amino acids. The V gene's germline CDR1 is LNHDA and CDR2 SQIVND (reference sequence). V trimming: 5 bases; J trimming: 7 bases; junction bases outside the gene matches: 8. CDR3 residues: CASSPSGAANEQFF. The CDR3 nucleotides read TGTGCCAGTAGTCCCAGCGGGGCGGCAAATGAGCAGTTCTTC.

DNA for the CDR3: TGTGCCAGCAGATCGGCCTCCCGCTTGGCTTTCTTT. Protein product: CASRSASRLAFF. This chain links TRBV6-5 with TRBJ1-1; D not certain. This CDR3 has 12 residues. The V end was cut by 6 bases, the J end by 11 bases, with 16 bases between. Germline V lookup: CDR1 MNHEY, CDR2 SVGAGI.